A single sample is the source of the 11 T cell receptor beta chains below, sequenced in a study of cytomegalovirus exposure and HLA in healthy donors. The PCR ran on 60 Vbeta and 13 Jbeta primers. The data were produced by immunoSEQ multiplex PCR, yet TCRdb's version contains in-frame clones alone and is incomplete. This table has 150,000 or so clones, around 73% appearing once. Sequenced sample: PBMCs. The receptors here all came from a female donor in good health and CMV-seronegative.

This chain joins TRBV9 and TRBJ1-2; 7 positions match TRBD1. J was trimmed by 2 bases and V by 3 bases; bases with no gene match: 4. Germline values: CDR1 SGDLS, CDR2 YYNGEE. The CDR3 is 14 residues long. CDR3 sequence: CASSARTGNYGYTF. The CDR3 DNA reads TGTGCCAGCAGCGCAAGGACAGGCAACTATGGCTACACCTTC.

This sequence joins TRBV7-9 and TRBJ2-7; 8 bases fit TRBD1. CDR1 SEHNR and CDR2 FQNEAQ come from the germline V gene (reference sequence). J was trimmed by 4 bases and V by 5 bases; bases with no gene match: 7. This CDR3 has 14 amino acids. The CDR3 loop reads CASSTNDRGYEQYF. CDR3 coding DNA: TGTGCCAGCAGCACAAACGACAGGGGTTACGAGCAGTACTTC.

The J gene is TRBJ2-7, the V gene TRBV2; 7 bases agree with TRBD2. The CDR3 is 13 amino acids. V lost 8 bases and J lost 2; bases outside the gene matches: 6. Germline V gene data show CDR1 as SNHLY and CDR2 as FYNNEI. In DNA, the CDR3 is TGTGCCAGCCATCCTAGCGGAACCTACGAGCAGTACTTC. Amino acids: CASHPSGTYEQYF. Using reference TRBV2 and TRBJ2-7 for the parts outside the CDR3, the full variable domain is EPEVTQTPSHQVTQMGQEVILRCVPISNHLYFYWYRQILGQKVEFLVSFYNNEISEKSEIFDDQFSVERPDGSNFTLKIRSTKLEDSAMYFCASHPSGTYEQYFGPGTRLTVT.

The chain joins TRBV5-1 to TRBJ2-3; D is perhaps TRBD2 (5 bases). The CDR3 runs to 15 residues. The germline V gene encodes CDR1 SGHRS and CDR2 YFSETQ. V lost 2 bases to trimming and J lost 4 bases, with 14 bases between them. Here the CDR3 DNA reads TGCGCCAGCAGCTTAAGAGGGATGGGTGCAGATACGCAGTATTTT. Encoded protein: CASSLRGMGADTQYF.

The rearrangement links TRBV4-1 to TRBJ2-1, with TRBD2 identical over 12 bases. The CDR3 is 18 amino acids. Trimming at V came to 4 bases and at J to 2 bases, leaving 9 bases not matched to a gene. From germline, CDR1 is MGHRA and CDR2 YSYEKL. The CDR3 region is CASSPRLAGGPAYNEQFF. CDR3 in DNA: TGCGCCAGCAGCCCACGTCTAGCGGGGGGGCCGGCCTACAATGAGCAGTTCTTC.

The genes are TRBV6-5 and TRBJ1-5; 8 nucleotides align to TRBD1. The trim removed 6 bases at V and 5 bases at J, leaving 6 bases unmatched. This CDR3 contains 14 residues. CDR1 is MNHEY, CDR2 SVGAGI, per germline. CDR3 in DNA: TGTGCCAGCAGGACAGGACAGGGCTATCAGCCCCAGCATTTT. Residues: CASRTGQGYQPQHF.

As to this clone: The sample has other DNA sequences that encode this CDR3 too. The chain joins TRBV27 to TRBJ1-1, with 9 bases matching TRBD1. Germline V gene lookup returns CDR1 MNHEY and CDR2 SMNVEV (reference sequence). The CDR3 runs 17 residues. J lost 1 base, V lost 4 bases, and 10 bases had no gene match. In DNA, the CDR3 is TGTGCCAGCAGTTCTCCCTCGACAGGGGGAAAGAACACTGAAGCTTTCTTT. Residues: CASSSPSTGGKNTEAFF.

The chain combines TRBV7-9 with TRBJ2-1, with TRBD1 matching over 10 bases. Germline CDR1 and CDR2: SEHNR and FQNEAQ (reference sequence). Trimming removed 4 bases from V and 8 bases from J; junction bases left unmatched: 8. The CDR3 has 15 residues. CDR3 sequence (DNA): TGTGCCAGCAGCTCACGACAGGGGGCCTCTCATGAGCAGTTCTTC. Protein sequence: CASSSRQGASHEQFF.

This chain links TRBV7-6 with TRBJ2-7; D is unresolved. The CDR3 contains 14 residues. Germline V gives CDR1 SGHVS, CDR2 FNYEAQ. Trimming removed 1 base from V and 5 bases from J, with 12 bases in between. Here the CDR3 DNA reads TGTGCCAGCAGCTTAGGTAACAGTGAGAACGAGCAGTACTTC. It translates to CASSLGNSENEQYF. Together with reference TRBV7-6 and TRBJ2-7, the CDR3 gives the full variable domain: GAGVSQSPRYKVTKRGQDVALRCDPISGHVSLYWYRQALGQGPEFLTYFNYEAQQDKSGLPNDRFSAERPEGSISTLTIQRTEQRDSAMYRCASSLGNSENEQYFGPGTRLTVT.

The chain links TRBV6-5 to TRBJ2-7; D is uncertain. The CDR3 is 14 residues long. Germline CDR1 MNHEY, CDR2 SVGAGI. V dropped 2 bases and J dropped 1 base, with 9 bases sitting between them. This chain's CDR3 is CASSYQAISYEQYF. CDR3 DNA: TGTGCCAGCAGTTACCAGGCGATTTCCTACGAGCAGTACTTC.

The CDR3 DNA reads TGTGCCAGCAGCCCGGCGTCGGGGCAAGAGACCCAGTACTTC. Its translation: CASSPASGQETQYF. V and J are TRBV7-6 and TRBJ2-5; perhaps TRBD2 as D (5 bases). The CDR3 length is 14 residues. CDR1 SGHVS and CDR2 FNYEAQ come from the germline V gene. V gave up 5 bases and J gave up 2 bases, with 12 bases separating them.